A selection of T cell receptor beta chains follows, all from one sample in a study of T cell responses to AZD1222 COVID-19 vaccine. Only in-frame clones appear in the TCRdb table, and some are missing; sequencing was by immunoSEQ multiplex PCR. The sample records 60,000 to 85,000 clones, around 90% being singletons. Sequenced here: peripheral blood, sampled 28 days after the second AZD1222 dose. Receptor source: an adult who received the AZD1222 COVID-19 vaccine. CDR3s include the opening cysteine and the closing phenylalanine or tryptophan. A D gene is named only where the DNA matches it firmly. Clone sizes are given selectively: once, few, many, or a class where the clone is expanded.

-	TRBV3-1/TRBV3-2	-	TRBJ1-2	TGTGCCAGCAGCCAAGTCCCAGGGCAAGGCTACACCTTC	CASSQVPGQGYTF
-	TRBV18	-	TRBJ1-1	TGTGCCAGCTCACCACCGGGGAGGAACACTGAAGCTTTCTTT	CASSPPGRNTEAFF
-	TRBV28	-	TRBJ2-7	TGTGCCAGCGGTCCTTGGCCCTACGAGCAGTACTTC	CASGPWPYEQYF
-	TRBV28	TRBD1	TRBJ1-2	TGTGCCAGCAGTGGGACAGGGATGGCTAACTATGGCTACACCTTC	CASSGTGMANYGYTF
-	TRBV12-3/TRBV12-4	-	TRBJ2-6	TGTGCCAGCACCACACGGAGGGCCAACGTCCTGACTTTC	CASTTRRANVLTF
once	TRBV5-1	-	TRBJ2-2	TGCGCCAGCAGCTTTATGGAGAACACCGGGGAGCTGTTTTTT	CASSFMENTGELFF
-	TRBV6-5	TRBD1	TRBJ1-1	TGTGCCAGCACTAAGGACAGGGGGAGGACTGAAGCTTTCTTT	CASTKDRGRTEAFF
-	TRBV27	TRBD1	TRBJ2-7	TGTGCCAGCAACGACAGGGACTCCTACGAGCAGTACTTC	CASNDRDSYEQYF
once	TRBV2	TRBD1	TRBJ1-5	TGTGCCAGCAGTGAAGGCTGGGACAGTCTGTCGTATCAGCCCCAGCATTTT	CASSEGWDSLSYQPQHF
-	TRBV5-5	TRBD1	TRBJ2-3	TGTGCCAGCAGCCAAATGGACAGGCGCGACACAGATACGCAGTATTTT	CASSQMDRRDTDTQYF
-	TRBV5-1	TRBD1	TRBJ1-1	TGCGCCAGCAGCTGGACAGGTTTCACTGAAGCTTTCTTT	CASSWTGFTEAFF
-	TRBV19	TRBD1	TRBJ2-2	TGTGCCAGTAGTCCCGGGACAGGGATTACCGGGGAGCTGTTTTTT	CASSPGTGITGELFF
-	TRBV4-1	-	TRBJ2-7	TGCGCCAGCAGCCTCCTCCCGAGACCCGTCTACGAGCAGTACTTC	CASSLLPRPVYEQYF
-	TRBV7-9	-	TRBJ1-6	TGTGCCAGCAGCTTGCAACAGGATAATTCACCCCTCCACTTT	CASSLQQDNSPLHF
-	TRBV2	-	TRBJ2-6	TGTGCCAGCAGTGTAGTTGGGGCCAACGTCCTGACTTTC	CASSVVGANVLTF
-	TRBV7-2	TRBD2	TRBJ2-7	TGTGCCAGCAGCCCTCGGGGACTAGTTATAACAGGCGAGCAGTACTTC	CASSPRGLVITGEQYF
few	TRBV6-5	-	TRBJ2-7	TGTGCCAGCAGCCTCGAAAGGGACAACTACGAGCAGTACTTC	CASSLERDNYEQYF
-	TRBV3-1/TRBV3-2	-	TRBJ2-1	TGTGCCAGCAGCCAAGGGAATCCAGGGGACCCCTACAATGAGCAGTTCTTC	CASSQGNPGDPYNEQFF
-	TRBV30	-	TRBJ2-6	TGTGCCTGGAGCGGGGCCACTGGGGCCAACGTCCTGACTTTC	CAWSGATGANVLTF
-	TRBV18	TRBD1	TRBJ1-1	TGTGCCAGCTCACTACAGCAGGGGGCACGTACTGAAGCTTTCTTT	CASSLQQGARTEAFF
-	TRBV27	TRBD2	TRBJ2-3	TGTGCCAGCAGTGATTATAGCGGGGGGGCATCAGATACGCAGTATTTT	CASSDYSGGASDTQYF
-	TRBV7-2	TRBD2	TRBJ2-5	TGTGCCAGCAGCTTAGTCCCTAGCGGGGGCCAAGAGACCCAGTACTTC	CASSLVPSGGQETQYF
-	TRBV28	-	TRBJ1-5	TGTGCCAGCAGTCCTCGGCCCAGCCCCTATCAGCCCCAGCATTTT	CASSPRPSPYQPQHF
-	TRBV6-1	TRBD1	TRBJ2-3	TGTGCCAGCAGTGAAGGGGAACAGGGGTGGGATACGCAGTATTTT	CASSEGEQGWDTQYF
-	TRBV4-2	TRBD1	TRBJ1-2	TGTGCCAGCAGCCATTCCCCCCCCCGTAGGGGGCCGTCGAGAAACACCTTC	CASSHSPPRRGPSRNTF
-	TRBV6-2/TRBV6-3	TRBD1	TRBJ1-5	TGTGCCAGCAGTTACGGGCTATTACAGGGGCGCATGGATTTT	CASSYGLLQGRMDF
-	TRBV30	-	TRBJ2-5	TGTGCCTGGACGGGGGGCACAGGGGCCCAAGAGACCCAGTACTTC	CAWTGGTGAQETQYF
-	TRBV19	-	TRBJ1-6	TGTGCCAGTAGTATTGCCACTTTTTCACCCCTCCACTTT	CASSIATFSPLHF
-	TRBV11-2	-	TRBJ1-2	TGTGCCAGCAGCTTAGAGGACGGCTATGGCTACACCTTC	CASSLEDGYGYTF
-	TRBV6-5	-	TRBJ1-2	TGTGCCAGCAGCTCGTCCTCCTTTTTTGATGGCTACACCTTC	CASSSSSFFDGYTF
-	TRBV30	-	TRBJ1-2	TGTGCCTGGCGGACATCGTATTTTAGGACCTTC	CAWRTSYFRTF
-	TRBV7-2	-	TRBJ1-1	TGTGCCAGCACCCTAGGCGGGGGGAATACTGAAGCTTTCTTT	CASTLGGGNTEAFF
once	TRBV7-2	-	TRBJ2-7	TGTGCCAGCAGCTTTTCGGACATAACCTACGAGCAGTACTTC	CASSFSDITYEQYF
once	TRBV7-2	-	TRBJ2-3	TGTGCCAGCAGCACCGATTGGGGCCCATTCCAGTATTTT	CASSTDWGPFQYF
-	TRBV5-1	TRBD2	TRBJ2-2	TGCGCCAGCAACAAAGGGGAGGGGCACCTGACCGGGGAGCTGTTTTTT	CASNKGEGHLTGELFF
once	TRBV3-1/TRBV3-2	-	TRBJ1-2	TGTGCCAGCAGCCAAGAAGGAGCCCACTATGGCTACACCTTC	CASSQEGAHYGYTF
-	TRBV2	-	TRBJ2-1	TGTGCCAGCAGCGAAGCACGTAGCTCCTACAATGAGCAGTTCTTC	CASSEARSSYNEQFF
-	TRBV5-1	-	TRBJ2-3	TGCGCCAGCAGCTTGGGGGGGGCCTCCGCCACAGATACGCAGTATTTT	CASSLGGASATDTQYF
few	TRBV25-1	-	TRBJ2-5	TGTGCCAGCAGTGGGATGGGGATCCAAGAGACCCAGTACTTC	CASSGMGIQETQYF
-	TRBV30	TRBD1	TRBJ1-5	TGTGCCTGGACTTGGACAGGAAACAATCAGCCCCAGCATTTT	CAWTWTGNNQPQHF
few	TRBV4-3	-	TRBJ2-7	TGCGCCAGCAGCCCCGGGAAGGGATACGAGCAGTACTTC	CASSPGKGYEQYF
few	TRBV7-8	-	TRBJ2-7	TGTGCCAGCAGCTTAGGCCCGGTCTCCTACGAGCAGTACTTC	CASSLGPVSYEQYF
-	TRBV11-1	TRBD2	TRBJ2-5	TGTGCCAGCAGCTCCGACCAGCGGGGGGGACAAGAGACCCAGTACTTC	CASSSDQRGGQETQYF
-	TRBV6-5	-	TRBJ2-4	TGTGCCAGCAGGCCTGGACTGTTAGCCAAAAACATTCAGTACTTC	CASRPGLLAKNIQYF
once	TRBV7-2	-	TRBJ2-1	TGTGCCAGCAGCTTAGCTGGCGGGGTCGTATACAATGAGCAGTTCTTC	CASSLAGGVVYNEQFF
-	TRBV2	-	TRBJ1-6	TGTGCCAGCAGGGGTGGCATCATTCATTCACCCCTCCACTTT	CASRGGIIHSPLHF
once	TRBV30	-	TRBJ1-2	TGTGCCTGGATATGGGGAGTTGGCTACACCTTC	CAWIWGVGYTF
-	TRBV5-6	TRBD1	TRBJ1-5	TGTGCCAGCAGCTTCTTGACAGGGAAACAGCCCCAGCATTTT	CASSFLTGKQPQHF
few	TRBV29-1	TRBD1	TRBJ1-1	TGCAGCGTTGAAATCAGGGGGCACGGCACTGAAGCTTTCTTT	CSVEIRGHGTEAFF
few	TRBV6-5	-	TRBJ2-7	TGTGCCAGCAGGGACCAAGGGTTTCTGGACTTC	CASRDQGFLDF
-	TRBV12-3/TRBV12-4	-	TRBJ1-2	TGTGCCAGCAGTTTAACGGGGGGCTATGGCTACACCTTC	CASSLTGGYGYTF
-	TRBV2	-	TRBJ2-7	TGTGCCAGCAGTGGAGGCCTGCTCTCCTACGAGCAGTACTTC	CASSGGLLSYEQYF
-	TRBV7-8	-	TRBJ2-1	TGTGCCAGCAGCTTATACGGGAGAACCTCAACGGAGCAGTTCTTC	CASSLYGRTSTEQFF
-	TRBV3-1/TRBV3-2	-	TRBJ1-1	TGTGCCAGCAGCCAAACCTTAGGCACTGAAGCTTTCTTT	CASSQTLGTEAFF
-	TRBV30	-	TRBJ1-6	TGTGCCTGGACGGCGGGCAGCTCCTATAATTCACCCCTCCACTTT	CAWTAGSSYNSPLHF
once	TRBV4-2	-	TRBJ1-2	TGTGCCAGCAGCCAAGAATCACAGGGCTATGGCTACACCTTC	CASSQESQGYGYTF
-	TRBV6-2/TRBV6-3	-	TRBJ2-5	TGTGCCAGCAGTCCCCCACGCATGAGGGAGACCCAGTACTTC	CASSPPRMRETQYF
-	TRBV30	TRBD1	TRBJ1-3	TGTGCCTGGAACTTATTCGGGACAGGGAGGAACACCATATATTTT	CAWNLFGTGRNTIYF
-	TRBV5-1	-	TRBJ1-1	TGCGCCAGCAGCAGAGGGACAAGCAACACTGAAGCTTTCTTT	CASSRGTSNTEAFF
-	TRBV4-1	-	TRBJ2-2	TGCGCCAGCAGCCAAGGAGGGGAACAGGCCGGGGAGCTGTTTTTT	CASSQGGEQAGELFF